The TCR beta chain under discussion was sequenced for a study of T cells in tumors after PD-1 blockade (dated by TCRdb to the late 2010s). Regarding the complete study: Patients with prior checkpoint blockade, systemic immunosuppressant use, or recent radiotherapy or other anti-cancer therapy within 4 weeks were excluded. Patients received pembrolizumab 200 mg every 3 weeks or cemiplimab 350 mg every 2 weeks. While on anti-PD-1 treatment, some of the patients also continued taking daily vismodegib 150 mg. On average, peripheral blood samples yielded 35,000 to 40,000 unique clonotypes and 100,000 or so TCR templates (range roughly 24,000-280,000). Paired single-cell RNA and TCR sequencing was performed on site-matched tumors from BCC or SCC patients before and after anti-PD-1 therapy. To compare blood and tumor clonotypes, bulk TCR sequencing was performed on some 10 peripheral blood samples from roughly 5 patients. RECIST version 1.1 was the standard used to evaluate clinical response. Points the paper makes about the study in general: The source of novel T cell clones was not identified and could include lymphoid organs or rare unexpanded clones within the tumor or its periphery. Approximately 40% of the TCR clonotypes from tumors also showed up in blood, and some novel exhausted tumor clones were present in pre-treatment blood, which suggests peripheral recruitment.

The immunoSEQ platform was used for deep TCRbeta sequencing. The study's own analysis went as follows. Only productive rearrangements were exported from the immunoSEQ Analyzer for further analysis. T cell phenotypes were assigned to bulk TCRbeta clonotypes by matching to single-cell RNA+TCR-seq clones sharing the same TCRbeta sequence. Clone enrichment in tumor was calculated as tumor frequency divided by PBMC frequency from bulk TCR sequencing. TCRs were sorted with GLIPH into specificity groups, meaning clusters of distinct TCRs that share CDR3 motifs and likely recognize common antigens. In its TCRdb copy, this immuneACCESS table keeps in-frame sequences only and misses some clones. Where compared with another copy, unresolved V genes explain less than half of these, and the others have no known cause. V, J and clone size are taken as reported in that table, and D and trimming were inferred from the DNA itself. This sample has more than 40,000 clones in its table, and 81% of those were observed once. The top ten hold 4% to 4.5% of the sample.

The meaning of the sample's time point label: before anti-PD-1 therapy. Genomic DNA extracted from tumor biopsies or peripheral blood was used for bulk TCRbeta sequencing, with input ranging from about 550 ng to 6,004 ng. Histologically proven advanced or metastatic basal or squamous cell carcinoma was present in all patients, all of whom were poor candidates for surgical resection. The basal cell carcinoma cohort comprised 10 or so patients, of whom roughly 8 had bulk tumor TCR sequencing. CDR1 and CDR2 are drawn from the germline V gene: SGHRS, YFSETQ. The CDR3 measures 16 amino acids from cysteine to phenylalanine. Only the CDR3 portion is preserved as DNA: 48 bases, with reading frame beginning at the first base. V is clipped by 4 bases and J by 0 bases, and the sequence between their germline boundaries is 13 bases long. Notes on this clone: The antigen this receptor binds is unknown. Qualities for individual bases were not recorded, and no much larger clone is one base off.

The TCR comes from a human donor with basal cell carcinoma. This material consisted of PBMCs, taken before anti-PD-1 treatment. The sequence is built from TRBV5-1 and TRBJ2-2, with the D gene too uncertain to name. The DNA is TGCGCCAGCAGCAGTTCCAGAGAATCGAACACCGGGGAGCTGTTTTTT. This sequence encodes CASSSSRESNTGELFF.